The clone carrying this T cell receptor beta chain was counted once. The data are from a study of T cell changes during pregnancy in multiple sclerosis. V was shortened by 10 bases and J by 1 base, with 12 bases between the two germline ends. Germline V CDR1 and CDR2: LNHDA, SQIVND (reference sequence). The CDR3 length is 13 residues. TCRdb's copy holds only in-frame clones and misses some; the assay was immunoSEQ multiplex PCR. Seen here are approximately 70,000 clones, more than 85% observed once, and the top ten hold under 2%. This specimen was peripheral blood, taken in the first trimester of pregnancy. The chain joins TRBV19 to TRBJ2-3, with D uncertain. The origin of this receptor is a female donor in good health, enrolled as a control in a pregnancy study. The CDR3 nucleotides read TGTGCCACCTCTGCTACTGGCACAGATACGCAGTATTTT. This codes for CATSATGTDTQYF.